The 13 T cell receptor beta chains below all came from one sample that was sequenced in a study of T cells in Graves' hyperthyroidism and ophthalmopathy. Amplified TCR beta CDR3 regions came from RNA transcripts. An initial round of RT-PCR targeting the TCR CDR3 relied on the HTBI primer set. MiXCR was run by TCRdb on the multiplex PCR reads, yielding one entry per CDR3 protein. The table lists 400,000 to 500,000 distinct CDR3 sequences, around an eighth of them singletons. Sequences were obtained from blood. All receptors come from a woman younger than 30 with Graves' hyperthyroidism.

This clonotype was seen many times. The rearrangement joins TRBV4-1 to TRBJ2-5; TRBD1 matches at 7 bases. The CDR3 sequence is 13 residues long. The germline gives CDR1 MGHRA, CDR2 YSYEKL. V was pared by 6 bases and J by 6 bases, with 7 bases of the junction left unmatched. The CDR3 DNA is TGCGCCAGCAGTCACGACAGGGTAAAGACCCAGTACTTC. This gives the protein CASSHDRVKTQYF.

The rearrangement joins TRBV19 to TRBJ2-7, with 10 bases fitting TRBD2. The V gene end was trimmed by 4 bases and the J gene end by 5 bases; junction bases not matched to a gene: 5. CDR1 and CDR2 (germline): LNHDA, SQIVND (reference sequence). The CDR3 has 14 residues. The CDR3 here is CASSKGLAPHEQYF. The DNA of the CDR3 is TGTGCCAGTAGTAAGGGACTAGCGCCCCACGAGCAGTACTTC.

This clonotype was picked up many times. This chain's CDR3 is CASSYTSGPVLYEQFF. CDR3 nucleotides: TGTGCCAGCAGTTACACATCCGGGCCTGTCCTCTATGAGCAGTTCTTC. The genes are TRBV6-1 and TRBJ2-1; D unclear. CDR1 and CDR2 (germline): MNHNS, SASEGT. Trimming shortened V by 5 bases and J by 8 bases, and 22 bases separated the two germline ends. The CDR3 runs 16 residues.

This clonotype was seen repeatedly, ten times or more. This chain joins TRBV13 and TRBJ2-2; 7 bases match TRBD2. This CDR3 is built from 17 residues. Germline CDR1 is PRHDT and CDR2 is FYEKMQ (reference sequence). The V gene end was trimmed by 3 bases and the J gene end by 4 bases; junction bases not matched to a gene: 11. The CDR3 bases are TGTGCCAGCAGCTTCCCGATATCTAGCGGAATCACCGGGGAGCTGTTTTTT. This codes for CASSFPISSGITGELFF. Together with reference TRBV13 and TRBJ2-2, the CDR3 gives the full variable domain: AAGVIQSPRHLIKEKRETATLKCYPIPRHDTVYWYQQGPGQDPQFLISFYEKMQSDKGSIPDRFSAQQFSDYHSELNMSSLELGDSALYFCASSFPISSGITGELFFGEGSRLTVL.

This clonotype was found many times. V is TRBV18 and J is TRBJ1-2, with D unclear. This CDR3 contains 12 residues. Trimming removed 3 bases from V and 3 bases from J, with 5 bases in between. The germline CDR1 and CDR2 sequences are KGHSH and LQKENI. Here the CDR3 DNA reads TGTGCCAGCTCACCGCCCGACTATGGCTACACCTTC. Protein sequence: CASSPPDYGYTF.

This clonotype appeared many times. This chain connects TRBV4-1 to TRBJ2-7, with D perhaps assigned TRBD1 or TRBD2 (7 bases each). Per the germline V gene, CDR1 is MGHRA and CDR2 is YSYEKL. The V end lost 1 base, the J end lost 3 bases, and 13 bases lay between the germline ends. CDR3 length: 15 residues. CDR3: CASSQGRGGNYEQYV. CDR3 bases: TGCGCCAGCAGCCAAGGCAGGGGGGGGAACTACGAGCAGTACGTC.

This clonotype has ten or more counts. The gene calls are TRBV11-3 and TRBJ1-4; perhaps TRBD1 as D (5 bases). The CDR3 totals 16 residues. CDR1 is SGHNT, CDR2 YENEEA, per germline. Trimming left V 2 bases short and J 0 bases short, with 10 bases between. CDR3 residues: CASSLQGPATNEKLFF. The CDR3 bases are TGTGCCAGCAGCTTACAGGGCCCTGCAACTAATGAAAAACTGTTTTTT.

This clonotype has ten or more counts. This chain uses TRBV12-3 or TRBV12-4 with TRBJ1-3; D is uncertain. Between the trimmed V and J ends, which lost 2 bases and 0 bases, there was a span of 11 bases. The CDR3 runs 16 residues. DNA for the CDR3: TGTGCCAGCAGTTTAAGGCAGCAACTCTCTGGAAACACCATATATTTT. Amino acid sequence: CASSLRQQLSGNTIYF.

This clonotype was detected many times. This chain uses TRBV20-1 with TRBJ1-5; D is possibly TRBD1 (5 bases). V gave up 3 bases and J gave up 7 bases, with 10 bases separating them. This CDR3 contains 12 residues. The germline V gene has CDR1 DFQATT and CDR2 SNEGSKA (reference sequence). In DNA, the CDR3 is TGCAGTGCTAGGAGGGGTGAACAGCCCCAGCATTTT. It specifies CSARRGEQPQHF.

The genes are TRBV5-5 and TRBJ2-7; 9 bases are shared with TRBD2. Germline V gives CDR1 SGHKS, CDR2 YYEKEE (reference sequence). V shed 4 bases, J shed 0 bases, and the junction held 5 bases outside the gene matches. The CDR3 totals 15 residues. This CDR3 reads CASSPPSGASYEQYF. The CDR3 DNA follows: TGTGCCAGCAGCCCCCCTAGCGGGGCCTCCTACGAGCAGTACTTC.

Comments on this clonotype: A read error may explain this, as a much larger clone is one base away. The chain uses TRBV12-3 or TRBV12-4 and TRBJ1-1, with unresolved D. The CDR3 extends over 13 amino acids. V was pared by 10 bases and J by 4 bases, with 16 bases between. CDR3 sequence reads: CATTREQSTEAFF. The CDR3 DNA is TGTGCCACCACACGGGAGCAGAGCACTGAAGCTTTCTTT.

The chain recombines TRBV28 with TRBJ2-1, with D hard to call. This CDR3 is built from 12 residues. V gave up 8 bases and J gave up 8 bases, with 13 bases separating them. Germline CDR1 and CDR2: MDHEN and SYDVKM. The CDR3 nucleotides are TGTGCCAGCTCGCCGTCTGGGGATGAGCAGTTCTTC. Its protein is CASSPSGDEQFF.

This clonotype was seen a handful of times. This rearrangement joins TRBV4-1 to TRBJ1-4; TRBD1 agrees at 8 bases. The CDR3 is made up of 18 amino acids. The junction had 7 bases not matched to a gene; V was cut back by 1 base and J by 0 bases. Germline-derived CDR1 and CDR2 are MGHRA and YSYEKL. CDR3 region: CASSQAGQGAATNEKLFF. In nucleotides, the CDR3 is TGCGCCAGCAGCCAAGCGGGCCAGGGGGCTGCAACTAATGAAAAACTGTTTTTT.